This passage covers 14 T cell receptor beta chains from one sample sequenced in a study of regulatory T cells in long-lasting Graves disease. Regarding time point: newly diagnosed GD, antithyroid drugs for less than 3 months. Scientists built the TCR library using RNA that was extracted from PBMCs. Combining iRepertoire HTBI primers with Arm-PCR of CDR3 regions, the authors built TCR beta libraries. TCRdb used MiXCR to reprocess the multiplex PCR reads, holding one entry per CDR3 protein. The sample has roughly 610,000 distinct CDR3 sequences, less than 20% seen once. The data were also submitted as part of a second study, on T cells in Graves' hyperthyroidism and ophthalmopathy.

Sequencing was performed on peripheral blood mononuclear cells (PBMCs), taken at new diagnosis, from a patient treated with antithyroid drugs. The receptors were sampled from a woman aged 25-40 years with Graves disease.

The V call is TRBV5-1, the J call TRBJ1-5; D remains unclear. The CDR3 loop spans 14 amino acids. V was clipped by 0 bases and J by 6 bases, with 10 bases between them. Germline V gives CDR1 SGHRS, CDR2 YFSETQ. This chain's CDR3 is CASSLGELGQPQHF. CDR3 bases: TGCGCCAGCAGCTTGGGCGAGTTGGGTCAGCCCCAGCATTTT.

The table lists this clonotype with many counts. The V and J genes are TRBV2 and TRBJ1-5; D is undetermined. The germline CDR1 and CDR2 sequences are SNHLY and FYNNEI. Trimming removed 4 bases at V and 1 base at J, with 8 bases between. This CDR3 is 14 amino acids long. For the CDR3, the DNA is TGTGCCAGCAGTGTCAGGATCAGCAATCAGCCCCAGCATTTT. Protein product: CASSVRISNQPQHF.

This clonotype was seen repeatedly, ten times or more. This chain connects TRBV20-1 to TRBJ1-4, with D maybe TRBD1 (5 bases). V dropped 6 bases and J dropped 8 bases, with 19 bases sitting between them. CDR1 DFQATT and CDR2 SNEGSKA come from the germline V gene (reference sequence). CDR3 length equals 14 residues. CDR3 protein: CSARPGGVREKLFF. In DNA, the CDR3 is TGCAGTGCCCGCCCCGGGGGGGTGAGGGAAAAACTGTTTTTT.

This clonotype was counted a few times. This sequence joins TRBV28 and TRBJ1-5, with D possibly TRBD1 on 5 matching bases. The ends were cut back, 8 bases at V and 0 bases at J, with 14 bases in the middle. Germline-derived CDR1 and CDR2 are MDHEN and SYDVKM. The CDR3 sequence is 15 residues long. The CDR3 bases are TGTGCCAGCGGCGCGGGGGGGTTTAGCAATCAGCCCCAGCATTTT. Its protein is CASGAGGFSNQPQHF. Filled out from reference TRBV28 and TRBJ1-5, the complete variable domain reads DVKVTQSSRYLVKRTGEKVFLECVQDMDHENMFWYRQDPGLGLRLIYFSYDVKMKEKGDIPEGYSVSREKKERFSLILESASTNQTSMYLCASGAGGFSNQPQHFGDGTRLSIL.

This clonotype was seen repeatedly, ten times or more. The chain employs TRBV27 and TRBJ2-7; 12 bases fit TRBD2. Germline CDR1 MNHEY, CDR2 SMNVEV (reference sequence). The CDR3 runs 16 residues. Trimming removed 5 bases from V and 5 bases from J; junction bases left unmatched: 10. The CDR3 bases are TGTGCCAGCAGTACCTACGCGACTAGCGGGAGCGACGAGCAGTACTTC. Translating it yields CASSTYATSGSDEQYF.

This clonotype was seen many times. The V gene is TRBV6-1, the J gene TRBJ1-1; D is perhaps TRBD1 (5 bases). Trimming pared 6 bases from V and 8 bases from J, leaving 16 bases between. Germline V lookup: CDR1 MNHNS, CDR2 SASEGT. The CDR3 totals 13 residues. The CDR3 DNA reads TGTGCCAGCAGCCGAGAGGGTGGGGCCGAAGCTTTCTTT. It encodes CASSREGGAEAFF.

This clonotype has a count of ten or more. DNA of the CDR3: TGTGCCAGTAGTACGGGGGTTACCTACGAGCAGTACTTC. Residues: CASSTGVTYEQYF. The chain links TRBV19 to TRBJ2-7, with a tentative D call TRBD2 (6 bases). Per germline, CDR1 LNHDA and CDR2 SQIVND (reference sequence). Trimming shortened V by 4 bases and J by 2 bases, and 9 bases separated the two germline ends. This CDR3 has 13 residues.

This clonotype was recorded many times. The chain combines TRBV6-2 or TRBV6-3 with TRBJ2-1, with 8 bases fitting TRBD2. Per germline, CDR1 MNHEY and CDR2 SVGEGT. The CDR3 totals 15 residues. Trimming cost V 7 bases and J 2 bases; bases outside gene matches: 7. The chain's CDR3 is CASKKEGLAYNEQFF. In DNA, the CDR3 is TGTGCCAGCAAAAAAGAGGGACTAGCCTACAATGAGCAGTTCTTC.

In its sample, this clonotype was seen many times. This rearrangement joins TRBV28 to TRBJ1-4, with D uncertain. CDR1 is MDHEN, CDR2 SYDVKM, per germline. CDR3 length: 14 amino acids. V gave up 7 bases and J gave up 12 bases, with 21 bases separating them. The CDR3 DNA reads TGTGCCAGCACCCCGACGGCCCTCCGCCAACAACTGTTTTTT. Translation gives CASTPTALRQQLFF.

This clonotype has ten or more counts. V gene TRBV6-2 or TRBV6-3 combines with J gene TRBJ1-5; 10 nucleotides match TRBD1. Germline V gene sequence: CDR1 MNHEY, CDR2 SVGEGT. CDR3 length equals 15 residues. The V gene end was trimmed by 6 bases and the J gene end by 1 base; junction bases not matched to a gene: 3. CDR3 sequence: CASSSGQGSNQPQHF. DNA for the CDR3: TGTGCCAGCAGCTCGGGACAGGGGAGCAATCAGCCCCAGCATTTT.

The chain uses TRBV24-1 and TRBJ2-1; 13 bases fit TRBD2. Germline CDR1 KGHDR, CDR2 SFDVKD. The CDR3 sequence is 17 residues long. Losses at the gene ends were 4 bases for V and 4 bases for J; bases not matched to a gene: 6. Written as DNA, the CDR3 is TGTGCCACCAGTGACGGACTAGCGGGAGTAAGATACAATGAGCAGTTCTTC. It is translated as CATSDGLAGVRYNEQFF.

This clonotype was observed a few times. The chain has TRBV20-1 and TRBJ1-1, with TRBD1 matching over 9 bases. The CDR3 is 12 amino acids. J lost 14 bases, V lost 1 base, and 8 bases had no gene match. Per the germline V gene, CDR1 is DFQATT and CDR2 is SNEGSKA (reference sequence). The CDR3 DNA is TGCAGTGCTAGAGCTCCGGGACAGGGCGCCTTCTTT. Translation gives CSARAPGQGAFF.

This clonotype has only a few counts. J is TRBJ2-1 and V is TRBV5-6; 9 positions agree with TRBD2. The CDR3 is made up of 13 amino acids. The germline gives CDR1 SGHDT, CDR2 YYEEEE. The V segment lost 4 bases and the J segment 15 bases; nucleotides outside the gene matches: 11. The CDR3 DNA is TGTGCCAGCAGCCAACCAGGGACTAGCTTCCTGTTCTTC. This sequence encodes CASSQPGTSFLFF.

This clonotype has just a few counts. The rearrangement uses TRBV2 and TRBJ1-6; no definite D call. Germline loops: CDR1 SNHLY, CDR2 FYNNEI. Trimming removed 0 bases from V and 12 bases from J, with 6 bases in between. This CDR3 comprises 12 residues. CDR3 in DNA: TGTGCCAGCAGTGAAGCGTCCAGACCCCTCCACTTT. Residues: CASSEASRPLHF.